These 10 T cell receptor beta chains share one sample of origin, sequenced in a study of T cell responses to AZD1222 COVID-19 vaccine. The data were produced by immunoSEQ multiplex PCR, yet TCRdb's version contains in-frame clones alone and is incomplete. The sample comprises fewer than 150,000 clones, 86% of which are singletons, and approximately 15% rests with the top ten. Specimen: peripheral blood, collected 28 days after the second AZD1222 dose. Receptors were obtained from an adult who received the AZD1222 COVID-19 vaccine.

The chain joins TRBV30 to TRBJ2-3; D might be TRBD1 (6 bases). The CDR3 loop spans 15 amino acids. The V and J ends lost 1 base and 2 bases respectively, with 13 bases between them. From germline, CDR1 is GTSNPN and CDR2 SVGIG (reference sequence). This CDR3 is CAWSGIQGFTDTQYF. The DNA of the CDR3 is TGTGCCTGGAGTGGCATACAGGGTTTCACAGATACGCAGTATTTT. Full variable domain (outside the CDR3, taken from reference TRBV30 and TRBJ2-3): SQTIHQWPATLVQPVGSPLSLECTVEGTSNPNLYWYRQAAGRGLQLLFYSVGIGQISSEVPQNLSASRPQDRQFILSSKKLLLSDSGFYLCAWSGIQGFTDTQYFGPGTRLTVL.

The rearrangement joins TRBV5-1 to TRBJ2-1; the match to TRBD2 covers 13 bases. The CDR3 totals 17 residues. With 4 bases clipped from V and 7 bases from J, the junction kept 11 bases outside the gene matches. Germline V gene data show CDR1 as SGHRS and CDR2 as YFSETQ. The DNA for the CDR3 is TGCGCCAGCAGCACGGCCGGGACTAGCGGGGACTTGAATGAGCAGTTCTTC. It is translated as CASSTAGTSGDLNEQFF.

The chain is built from TRBV18 and TRBJ1-3; a possible D gene is TRBD1 (6 bases). The CDR3 loop spans 18 amino acids. Germline loops: CDR1 KGHSH, CDR2 LQKENI. Trimming pared 2 bases from V and 0 bases from J, leaving 17 bases between. DNA for the CDR3: TGTGCCAGCTCACCATCCCTGTCGGCAGGGGTCTCTGGAAACACCATATATTTT. Translating gives CASSPSLSAGVSGNTIYF.

In this sample, this clone turned up once. V is TRBV7-9 and J is TRBJ2-5; D call uncertain. Germline V lookup: CDR1 SEHNR, CDR2 FQNEAQ (reference sequence). The V end lost 2 bases, the J end lost 1 base, and 5 bases lay between the germline ends. The CDR3 consists of 13 residues. The CDR3 region is CASSLWTQETQYF. Here the CDR3 DNA reads TGTGCCAGCAGCTTATGGACCCAAGAGACCCAGTACTTC.

This chain connects TRBV5-4 to TRBJ2-1; D possibly uses TRBD1 or TRBD2 (6 bases each). CDR3 length: 16 amino acids. Per the germline V gene, CDR1 is SGHNT and CDR2 is YYREEE (reference sequence). Trimming left V 3 bases short and J 4 bases short, with 17 bases between. As DNA, the CDR3 is TGTGCCAGCAGCTCTGGGGGCGGGGTGGTTTACAATGAGCAGTTCTTC. Its translation is CASSSGGGVVYNEQFF.

The chain couples TRBV3-1 (or the pseudogene TRBV3-2) to TRBJ2-3; D is unclear. V was cut by 1 base and J by 0 bases, with 11 bases left in between. CDR1 is LGHDT and CDR2 is YNNKEL in the germline V gene (reference sequence). The length of the CDR3 is 16 residues. In DNA, the CDR3 is TGTGCCAGCAGCCAAGTTCTAGTTACTAGCACAGATACGCAGTATTTT. This codes for CASSQVLVTSTDTQYF.

The rearrangement uses TRBV28 and TRBJ1-4; 9 nucleotides match TRBD1. CDR3 length: 15 residues. V gave up 6 bases and J gave up 10 bases; unmatched junction bases: 12. Per the germline V gene, CDR1 is MDHEN and CDR2 is SYDVKM. CDR3 sequence reads: CASRGTGTGDRKLFF. Written as DNA, the CDR3 is TGTGCCAGCAGGGGGACAGGGACGGGGGATCGAAAACTGTTTTTT.

This clone was counted a few times. This sequence joins TRBV28 and TRBJ2-7; 9 nucleotides agree with TRBD1. The germline V gene encodes CDR1 MDHEN and CDR2 SYDVKM. The CDR3 extends over 14 amino acids. J lost 4 bases, V lost 5 bases, and 6 bases had no gene match. This chain's CDR3 is CASSPGQGLYEQYF. The CDR3 nucleotides are TGTGCCAGCAGTCCGGGACAGGGATTATACGAGCAGTACTTC. Looking up the rest from reference TRBV28 and TRBJ2-7 gives the full variable domain: DVKVTQSSRYLVKRTGEKVFLECVQDMDHENMFWYRQDPGLGLRLIYFSYDVKMKEKGDIPEGYSVSREKKERFSLILESASTNQTSMYLCASSPGQGLYEQYFGPGTRLTVT.

In DNA, the CDR3 is TGTGCCAGCAGCTTTCGGGGCCCAGATACGCAGTATTTT. This gives the protein CASSFRGPDTQYF. J is TRBJ2-3 and V is TRBV11-2; D may be TRBD1 or TRBD2 (5 bases each). V shed 3 bases and J shed 4 bases, with 8 bases lying between them. The CDR3 has 13 amino acids. Germline V gene lookup returns CDR1 SGHAT and CDR2 FQNNGV.

With respect to this clone: This CDR3 is also generated by other DNA sequences in the sample. The chain couples TRBV19 to TRBJ2-6, with D perhaps matching TRBD2 (6 bases). The germline V gene has CDR1 LNHDA and CDR2 SQIVND (reference sequence). The CDR3 runs 15 residues. With 8 bases removed from V and 4 bases from J, the gap between germline ends came to 15 bases. The CDR3 is CASLRGGSGANVLTF. The CDR3 nucleotides read TGTGCCAGTCTCAGAGGAGGGAGCGGGGCCAACGTCCTGACTTTC.